These 12 T cell receptor beta chains were sequenced from one sample in a study of graft-versus-host responses after intestinal transplantation. What these receptors recognize is not known. Repertoires were generated with immunoSEQ multiplex PCR, while TCRdb's copy carries only in-frame clones and drops some. Here the sample spans under 85,000 clones, about nine tenths being singletons. The sample consisted of unstimulated CD8+ T cells sorted from spleen or lymph node cells, taken before intestinal transplant. The origin of the receptors is a human donor who received an intestinal transplant.

The chain joins TRBV9 to TRBJ2-5; a weak D match, TRBD2 (6 bases). CDR1 and CDR2 from the germline V gene are SGDLS and YYNGEE. The CDR3 loop spans 14 amino acids. V lost 4 bases, J lost 7 bases, and 17 bases lay in between. Here the CDR3 reads CASSRGGGVGTQYF. DNA for the CDR3: TGTGCCAGCAGCCGCGGAGGCGGGGTGGGGACCCAGTACTTC.

The chain has TRBV9 and TRBJ2-1, with TRBD2 matching over 10 bases. Germline assignment: CDR1 SGDLS and CDR2 YYNGEE. The CDR3 is 15 amino acids. Germline trimming cut 3 bases from V and 8 bases from J; bases unmatched to any gene: 8. CDR3 DNA sequence: TGTGCCAGCAGCGCCCAAGCGGGGGGGCCGGATGAGCAGTTCTTC. Protein product: CASSAQAGGPDEQFF.

The genes are TRBV19 and TRBJ2-1; 12 bases line up with TRBD2. The V and J ends lost 6 bases and 5 bases, in that order; junction bases with no gene match: 5. The CDR3 totals 15 residues. CDR1 and CDR2 (germline): LNHDA, SQIVND (reference sequence). The CDR3 loop is CASSLTSGGNNEQFF. Here the CDR3 DNA reads TGTGCCAGTAGCCTGACTAGCGGGGGAAACAATGAGCAGTTCTTC. Complete variable domain (other parts from reference TRBV19 and TRBJ2-1): DGGITQSPKYLFRKEGQNVTLSCEQNLNHDAMYWYRQDPGQGLRLIYYSQIVNDFQKGDIAEGYSVSREKKESFPLTVTSAQKNPTAFYLCASSLTSGGNNEQFFGPGTRLTVL.

The rearrangement uses TRBV15 and TRBJ1-4; 7 bases are shared with TRBD1. V trimming: 5 bases; J trimming: 4 bases; junction bases outside the gene matches: 13. From germline, CDR1 is LNHNV and CDR2 YYDKDF (reference sequence). This CDR3 has 17 residues. Here the CDR3 reads CATSPEISTGINEKLFF. CDR3 coding DNA: TGTGCCACCAGCCCAGAGATCTCGACAGGGATTAATGAAAAACTGTTTTTT. Complete variable domain (other parts from reference TRBV15 and TRBJ1-4): DAMVIQNPRYQVTQFGKPVTLSCSQTLNHNVMYWYQQKSSQAPKLLFHYYDKDFNNEADTPDNFQSRRPNTSFCFLDIRSPGLGDTAMYLCATSPEISTGINEKLFFGSGTQLSVL.

CDR3 sequence (DNA): TGTGCCACCAGGATAGCGGGGTCCTACGAGCAGTACTTC. The encoded protein is CATRIAGSYEQYF. The rearrangement uses TRBV15 and TRBJ2-7, with 8 bases that match TRBD2. Germline V gene sequence: CDR1 LNHNV, CDR2 YYDKDF (reference sequence). Trimming cost V 6 bases and J 1 base; bases outside gene matches: 2. This CDR3 contains 13 residues.

The CDR3 sequence is CATEIGGDRGVTNEKLFF. In DNA, the CDR3 is TGTGCCACCGAAATCGGGGGAGACAGGGGTGTGACTAATGAAAAACTGTTTTTT. The chain links TRBV5-5 to TRBJ1-4, with TRBD1 matching 8 bases. CDR3 size: 18 residues. V trimming: 9 bases; J trimming: 2 bases; junction bases outside the gene matches: 18. Looked up from germline, CDR1 is SGHKS and CDR2 is YYEKEE (reference sequence). Full variable domain (rest looked up from reference TRBV5-5 and TRBJ1-4): DAGVTQSPTHLIKTRGQQVTLRCSPISGHKSVSWYQQVLGQGPQFIFQYYEKEERGRGNFPDRFSARQFPNYSSELNVNALLLGDSALYLCATEIGGDRGVTNEKLFFGSGTQLSVL.

The chain combines TRBV5-1 with TRBJ2-1; 14 bases match TRBD2. From germline, CDR1 is SGHRS and CDR2 YFSETQ. CDR3 size: 18 residues. The V segment lost 3 bases and the J segment 4 bases; nucleotides outside the gene matches: 9. CDR3 amino acids: CASSWWTSGGSRYNEQFF. CDR3 coding DNA: TGCGCCAGCAGCTGGTGGACTAGCGGGGGGAGTCGTTACAATGAGCAGTTCTTC.

The chain employs TRBV4-1 and TRBJ2-7; 8 positions match TRBD2. Per the germline V gene, CDR1 is MGHRA and CDR2 is YSYEKL. V shed 1 base, J shed 3 bases, and the junction held 2 bases outside the gene matches. The CDR3 consists of 14 residues. CDR3 residues: CASSQGSGDYEQYF. The CDR3, as DNA: TGCGCCAGCAGCCAAGGTAGCGGGGACTACGAGCAGTACTTC.

This chain uses TRBV5-6 with TRBJ2-1, with TRBD1 matching 9 bases. The CDR3 loop spans 14 amino acids. The V gene's germline CDR1 is SGHDT and CDR2 YYEEEE. The trim removed 3 bases at V and 8 bases at J, leaving 6 bases unmatched. The CDR3 here is CASSWGTGNHEQFF. The DNA of the CDR3 is TGTGCCAGCAGCTGGGGGACAGGGAACCATGAGCAGTTCTTC.

J is TRBJ1-3 and V is TRBV13, with TRBD1 as a possible D gene (5 bases). This CDR3 comprises 13 residues. Trimming cost V 7 bases and J 2 bases, with 9 bases left between them. Germline V gene sequence: CDR1 PRHDT, CDR2 FYEKMQ (reference sequence). The CDR3 DNA follows: TGTGCCAGCATGGAGGGACCTGGAAACACCATATATTTT. Its translation: CASMEGPGNTIYF.

The chain carries TRBV9 and TRBJ2-1; 9 nucleotides align to TRBD1. V trimming: 1 base; J trimming: 6 bases; junction bases outside the gene matches: 11. Germline CDR1 and CDR2: SGDLS and YYNGEE. The CDR3 contains 17 residues. CDR3 sequence: CASSVRVRQGETNEQFF. DNA of the CDR3: TGTGCCAGCAGCGTACGGGTTCGACAGGGGGAAACCAATGAGCAGTTCTTC.

This clone showed up just once. Its ends do not fully match the called genes, so a read error is possible. V and J are TRBV6-1 and TRBJ2-1, with D perhaps matching TRBD2 (5 bases). CDR3 size: 12 residues. CDR1 and CDR2 from the germline V gene are MNHNS and SASEGT. The CDR3 loop is CASSAGYSEQFF. The CDR3 nucleotides are TGTGCCAGCAGTGCGGGGTACAGTGAGCAGTTCTTC.